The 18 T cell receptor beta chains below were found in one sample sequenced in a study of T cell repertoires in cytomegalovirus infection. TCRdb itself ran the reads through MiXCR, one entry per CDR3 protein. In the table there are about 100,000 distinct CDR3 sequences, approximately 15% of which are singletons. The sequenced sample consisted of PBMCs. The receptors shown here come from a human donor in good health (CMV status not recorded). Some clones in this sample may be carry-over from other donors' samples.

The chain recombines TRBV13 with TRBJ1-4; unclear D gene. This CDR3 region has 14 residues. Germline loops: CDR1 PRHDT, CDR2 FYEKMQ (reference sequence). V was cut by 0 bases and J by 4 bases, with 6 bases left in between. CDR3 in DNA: TGTGCCAGCAGCTTAGGGACGGTTAATGAAAAACTGTTTTTT. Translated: CASSLGTVNEKLFF.

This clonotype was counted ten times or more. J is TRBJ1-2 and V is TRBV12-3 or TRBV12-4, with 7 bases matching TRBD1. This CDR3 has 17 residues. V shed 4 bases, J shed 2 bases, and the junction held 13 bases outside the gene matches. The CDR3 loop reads CASSSRRYATGNYGYTF. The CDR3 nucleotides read TGTGCCAGCAGTTCTAGAAGGTACGCGACAGGGAACTATGGCTACACCTTC.

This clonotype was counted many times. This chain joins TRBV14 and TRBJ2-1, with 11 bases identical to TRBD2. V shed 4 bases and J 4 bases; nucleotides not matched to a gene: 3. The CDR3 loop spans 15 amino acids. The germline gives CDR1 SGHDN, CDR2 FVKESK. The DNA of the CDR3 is TGTGCCAGCAGCCCCCGACTAGCGGGGTACAATGAGCAGTTCTTC. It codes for CASSPRLAGYNEQFF.

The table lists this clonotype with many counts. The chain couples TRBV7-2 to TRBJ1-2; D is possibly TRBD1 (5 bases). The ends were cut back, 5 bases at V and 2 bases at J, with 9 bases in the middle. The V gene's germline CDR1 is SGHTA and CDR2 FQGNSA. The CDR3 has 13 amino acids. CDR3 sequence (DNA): TGTGCCAGCAGCGAGGGACGGAACTATGGCTACACCTTC. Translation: CASSEGRNYGYTF.

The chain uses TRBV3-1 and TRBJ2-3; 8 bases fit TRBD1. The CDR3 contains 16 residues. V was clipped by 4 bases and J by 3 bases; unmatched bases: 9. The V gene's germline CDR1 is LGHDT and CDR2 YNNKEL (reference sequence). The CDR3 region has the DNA TGTGCCAGCAGCCGAAGACAGGGGCTTTGGACAGATACGCAGTATTTT. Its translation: CASSRRQGLWTDTQYF.

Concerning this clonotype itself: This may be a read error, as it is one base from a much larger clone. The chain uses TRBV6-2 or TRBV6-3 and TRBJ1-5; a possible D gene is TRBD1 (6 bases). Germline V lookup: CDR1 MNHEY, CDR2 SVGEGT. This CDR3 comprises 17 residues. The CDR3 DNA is TGTGCCAACAGTCATACAGGGTCCACTTCTAGCAATCAGCCCCAGCATTTT. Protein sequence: CANSHTGSTSSNQPQHF.

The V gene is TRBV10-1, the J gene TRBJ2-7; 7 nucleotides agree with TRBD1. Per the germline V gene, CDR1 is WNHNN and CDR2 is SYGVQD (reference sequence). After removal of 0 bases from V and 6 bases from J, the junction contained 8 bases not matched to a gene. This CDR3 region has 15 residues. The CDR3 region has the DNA TGCGCCAGCAGTGAGTCTCTACAGGGGAACCGCGAGCAGTACTTC. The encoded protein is CASSESLQGNREQYF.

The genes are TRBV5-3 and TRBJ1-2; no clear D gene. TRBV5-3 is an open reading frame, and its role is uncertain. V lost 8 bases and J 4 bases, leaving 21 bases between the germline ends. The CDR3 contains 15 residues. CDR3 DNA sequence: TGTGCCAGCACCGCAGATCCCGGTACATTCTATGGCTACACCTTC. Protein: CASTADPGTFYGYTF.

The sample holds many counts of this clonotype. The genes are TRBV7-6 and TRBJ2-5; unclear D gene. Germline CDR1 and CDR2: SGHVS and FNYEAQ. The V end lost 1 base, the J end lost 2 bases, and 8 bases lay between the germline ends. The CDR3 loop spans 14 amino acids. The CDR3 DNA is TGTGCCAGCAGCTTAGAACAGATTCAAGAGACCCAGTACTTC. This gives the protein CASSLEQIQETQYF.

CDR3 amino acids: CASSAIRATNEKLFF. As DNA, the CDR3 is TGTGCCAGCAGTGCGATCAGGGCGACTAATGAAAAACTGTTTTTT. The V gene is TRBV2, the J gene TRBJ1-4; D perhaps matches TRBD1 (5 bases). The CDR3 has 15 amino acids. V was clipped by 4 bases and J by 2 bases, with 11 bases between them. Germline V lookup: CDR1 SNHLY, CDR2 FYNNEI.

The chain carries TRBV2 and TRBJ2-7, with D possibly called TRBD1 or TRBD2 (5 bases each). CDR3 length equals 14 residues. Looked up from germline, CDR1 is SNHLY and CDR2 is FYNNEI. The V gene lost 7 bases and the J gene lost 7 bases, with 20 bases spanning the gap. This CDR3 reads CASTYGTPNLEQYF. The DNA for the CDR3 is TGTGCCAGCACCTACGGGACCCCCAACCTGGAGCAGTACTTC. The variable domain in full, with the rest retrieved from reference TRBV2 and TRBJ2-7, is EPEVTQTPSHQVTQMGQEVILRCVPISNHLYFYWYRQILGQKVEFLVSFYNNEISEKSEIFDDQFSVERPDGSNFTLKIRSTKLEDSAMYFCASTYGTPNLEQYFGPGTRLTVT.

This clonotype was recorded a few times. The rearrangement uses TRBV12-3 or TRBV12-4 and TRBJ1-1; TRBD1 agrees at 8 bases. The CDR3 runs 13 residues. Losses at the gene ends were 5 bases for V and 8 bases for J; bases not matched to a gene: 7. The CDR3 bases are TGTGCCAGCAGTACCGGGACAGGTAGCGAAGCTTTCTTT. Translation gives CASSTGTGSEAFF.

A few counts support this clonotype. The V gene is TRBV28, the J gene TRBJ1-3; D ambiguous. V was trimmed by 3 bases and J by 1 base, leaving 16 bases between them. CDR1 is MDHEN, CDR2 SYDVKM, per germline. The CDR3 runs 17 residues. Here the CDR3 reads CASSFGGQIKSGNTIYF. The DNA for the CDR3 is TGTGCCAGCAGTTTCGGAGGGCAGATCAAATCTGGAAACACCATATATTTT.

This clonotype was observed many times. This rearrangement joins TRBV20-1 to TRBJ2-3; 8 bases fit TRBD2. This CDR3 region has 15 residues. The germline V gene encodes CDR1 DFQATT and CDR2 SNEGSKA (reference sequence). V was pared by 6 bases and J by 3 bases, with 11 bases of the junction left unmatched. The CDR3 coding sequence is TGCAGTGCGCGGTCGACTAGCGTGGCGACAGATACGCAGTATTTT. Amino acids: CSARSTSVATDTQYF.

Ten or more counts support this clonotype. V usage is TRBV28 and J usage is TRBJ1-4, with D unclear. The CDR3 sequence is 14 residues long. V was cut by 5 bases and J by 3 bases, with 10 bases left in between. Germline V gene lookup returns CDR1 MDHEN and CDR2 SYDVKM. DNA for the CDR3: TGTGCCAGCAGTACTGGTCGGGCTAATGAAAAACTGTTTTTT. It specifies CASSTGRANEKLFF.

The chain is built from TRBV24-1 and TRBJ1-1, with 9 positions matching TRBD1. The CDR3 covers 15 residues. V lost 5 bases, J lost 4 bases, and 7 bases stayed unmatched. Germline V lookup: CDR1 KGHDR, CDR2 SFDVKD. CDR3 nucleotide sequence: TGTGCCACCAGTGGGGGACAGGGAATCGGCACTGAAGCTTTCTTT. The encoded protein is CATSGGQGIGTEAFF.

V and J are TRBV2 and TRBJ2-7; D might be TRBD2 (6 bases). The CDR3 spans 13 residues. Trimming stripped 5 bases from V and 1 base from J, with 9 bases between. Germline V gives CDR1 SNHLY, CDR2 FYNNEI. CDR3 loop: CASSTGTSYEQYF. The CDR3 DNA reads TGTGCCAGCAGTACCGGGACTTCCTACGAGCAGTACTTC.

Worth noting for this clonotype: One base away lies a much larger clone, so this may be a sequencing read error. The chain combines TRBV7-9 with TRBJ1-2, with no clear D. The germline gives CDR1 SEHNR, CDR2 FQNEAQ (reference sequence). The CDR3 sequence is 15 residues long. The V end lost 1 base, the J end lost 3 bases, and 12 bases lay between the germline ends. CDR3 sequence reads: CASSLGAELDYGYTF. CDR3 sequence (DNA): TGTGCCAGCAGCTTAGGAGCAGAGCTGGACTATGGCTACACCTTC.